These 14 T cell receptor beta chains were all obtained from the same sample, sequenced in a study of blood T cell repertoires in COVID-19. The method was immunoSEQ multiplex PCR; TCRdb's version includes in-frame clones alone and lacks a portion of them. This table holds approximately 190,000 clones, around 82% found once. Sequencing was carried out using PBMCs or T cells enriched from blood (not recorded which). These receptors were taken from a man aged 35 to 55 who had recovered from COVID-19.

This clone was seen only once. The CDR3 reads CASKDRRVADTQYF. CDR3 nucleotides: TGTGCCAGTAAGGACCGGAGAGTAGCGGATACGCAGTATTTT. This rearrangement joins TRBV19 to TRBJ2-3; D might be TRBD2 (5 bases). From germline, CDR1 is LNHDA and CDR2 SQIVND (reference sequence). Trimming removed 7 bases at V and 6 bases at J, with 17 bases between. There are 14 residues in the CDR3.

The rearrangement links TRBV4-3 to TRBJ1-5; TRBD1 matches at 7 bases. CDR3 length equals 17 residues. Germline V gene data show CDR1 as LGHNA and CDR2 as YSLEER. V shed 1 base and J 1 base; nucleotides not matched to a gene: 7. CDR3 bases: TGCGCCAGCAGCCAAGGTACCGGGACAGAGAGCAATCAGCCCCAGCATTTT. This sequence encodes CASSQGTGTESNQPQHF.

This chain connects TRBV3-1 (or the pseudogene TRBV3-2) to TRBJ1-4; maybe TRBD1 (5 bases). Looked up from germline, CDR1 is LGHDT and CDR2 is YNNKEL (reference sequence). CDR3 size: 15 residues. The germline V and J ends were trimmed by 3 bases and 13 bases, with 21 bases remaining between them. As DNA, the CDR3 is TGTGCCAGCAGCCAGGCCGCAGGGAATGGGCTTAGACTGTTTTTT. This gives the protein CASSQAAGNGLRLFF.

This chain links TRBV27 with TRBJ2-1; D gene ambiguous. The V gene lost 6 bases and the J gene lost 0 bases, with 12 bases spanning the gap. This CDR3 is built from 15 residues. CDR1 MNHEY and CDR2 SMNVEV come from the germline V gene (reference sequence). CDR3 amino acids: CASSPRSHSYNEQFF. The CDR3 DNA reads as TGTGCCAGCAGCCCGAGAAGTCACTCCTACAATGAGCAGTTCTTC.

The rearrangement joins TRBV4-3 to TRBJ2-2; the D is unclear. The ends were cut back, 4 bases at V and 1 base at J, with 7 bases in the middle. This CDR3 is 14 amino acids long. CDR1 is LGHNA, CDR2 YSLEER, per germline. For the CDR3, the DNA is TGCGCCAGCAGCCCGACACTGAACACCGGGGAGCTGTTTTTT. This sequence encodes CASSPTLNTGELFF.

This clone has a single count. This chain links TRBV11-2 with TRBJ2-3; 9 bases fit TRBD1. Germline CDR1 SGHAT, CDR2 FQNNGV. The CDR3 is 15 amino acids. Trimming cost V 6 bases and J 4 bases; bases outside gene matches: 8. CDR3 protein: CASSYRGRPPDTQYF. CDR3 coding DNA: TGTGCCAGCAGTTACAGGGGGCGCCCTCCAGATACGCAGTATTTT. The full variable domain, rest sourced from reference TRBV11-2 and TRBJ2-3, is EAGVAQSPRYKIIEKRQSVAFWCNPISGHATLYWYQQILGQGPKLLIQFQNNGVVDDSQLPKDRFSAERLKGVDSTLKIQPAKLEDSAVYLCASSYRGRPPDTQYFGPGTRLTVL.

V and J are TRBV14 and TRBJ1-1, with 8 bases matching TRBD1. This CDR3 has 13 amino acids. V gave up 4 bases and J gave up 4 bases; unmatched junction bases: 2. CDR1 is SGHDN, CDR2 FVKESK, per germline. CDR3 sequence reads: CASSRQGTTEAFF. CDR3 DNA: TGTGCCAGCAGCCGACAGGGGACCACTGAAGCTTTCTTT. Full variable domain (outside the CDR3, taken from reference TRBV14 and TRBJ1-1): EAGVTQFPSHSVIEKGQTVTLRCDPISGHDNLYWYRRVMGKEIKFLLHFVKESKQDESGMPNNRFLAERTGGTYSTLKVQPAELEDSGVYFCASSRQGTTEAFFGQGTRLTVV.

The V gene is TRBV6-2 or TRBV6-3, the J gene TRBJ2-7; D gene unclear. Trimming removed 0 bases from V and 1 base from J, with 7 bases in between. This CDR3 is built from 14 residues. Germline values: CDR1 MNHEY, CDR2 SVGEGT. As DNA, the CDR3 is TGTGCCAGCAGTTACTCTAGGCGGTCCTACGAGCAGTACTTC. This translates into CASSYSRRSYEQYF.

This sequence joins TRBV7-2 and TRBJ2-1; 11 nucleotides match TRBD1. Germline CDR1 is SGHTA and CDR2 is FQGNSA. The J segment lost 9 bases and the V segment lost 4 bases, leaving 5 bases of the junction unmatched. This CDR3 comprises 14 residues. The CDR3 loop reads CASSYWTGGGEQFF. The CDR3 DNA follows: TGTGCCAGCAGCTACTGGACAGGGGGCGGTGAGCAGTTCTTC.

The chain has TRBV28 and TRBJ2-3, with 9 bases lining up with TRBD2. J was trimmed by 0 bases and V by 7 bases; bases with no gene match: 5. The germline V gene has CDR1 MDHEN and CDR2 SYDVKM. The CDR3 runs 15 residues. CDR3 loop: CASTGRGGSTDTQYF. The CDR3 DNA reads TGTGCCAGCACTGGGCGGGGGGGAAGCACAGATACGCAGTATTTT.

This clone was found a few times. CDR3 protein: CASSKMSTSGGSPQETQYF. CDR3 in DNA: TGTGCCAGCAGCAAAATGTCGACTAGCGGGGGGTCGCCACAAGAGACCCAGTACTTC. This rearrangement joins TRBV21-1 to TRBJ2-5; the D segment call TRBD2 is taken from the table without a DNA check. TRBV21-1 is shown as a pseudogene. This CDR3 comprises 19 residues.

In DNA, the CDR3 is TGTGCCAGCAGTTTATCAAAGACAGGGTGGAGTGAAGCTTTCTTT. The encoded protein is CASSLSKTGWSEAFF. The chain uses TRBV27 and TRBJ1-1; TRBD1 aligns across 7 bases. Germline CDR1 and CDR2: MNHEY and SMNVEV (reference sequence). This CDR3 has 15 amino acids. Unmatched junction bases numbered 8, after V lost 0 bases and J lost 7 bases.

This chain links TRBV7-9 with TRBJ1-1; D may be TRBD1 (5 bases). Trimming left V 5 bases short and J 5 bases short, with 9 bases between. The CDR3 is 12 residues long. Per the germline V gene, CDR1 is SEHNR and CDR2 is FQNEAQ (reference sequence). CDR3: CASSTGPTEAFF. The CDR3 coding sequence is TGTGCCAGCAGCACAGGACCAACTGAAGCTTTCTTT.

The chain couples TRBV6-5 to TRBJ2-1; D remains ambiguous. CDR1 is MNHEY and CDR2 is SVGAGI in the germline V gene. The CDR3 totals 15 residues. Trimming shortened V by 5 bases and J by 6 bases, and 17 bases separated the two germline ends. CDR3 bases: TGTGCCAGCAGTAGAAGGCCCGGGTTTTCCAATGAGCAGTTCTTC. Translation: CASSRRPGFSNEQFF.